The 15 T cell receptor beta chains presented below share a single source sample, sequenced in a study of cytomegalovirus exposure and HLA in healthy donors. A multiplex PCR was run with 60 Vbeta primers and 13 Jbeta primers. TCRdb's copy holds only in-frame clones and misses some; the assay was immunoSEQ multiplex PCR. The sample records some 66,000 clones, about 77% being singletons. The sequenced sample consisted of PBMCs. All receptors come from a man in his forties in good health and CMV-seronegative.

The rearrangement uses TRBV18 and TRBJ2-1, with D possibly matching TRBD1 (5 bases). Germline V gene data show CDR1 as KGHSH and CDR2 as LQKENI. Trimming stripped 3 bases from V and 1 base from J, with 10 bases between. The CDR3 consists of 15 residues. CDR3 sequence reads: CASSPGQTSYNEQFF. Written as DNA, the CDR3 is TGTGCCAGCTCACCGGGGCAGACGTCCTACAATGAGCAGTTCTTC.

The rearrangement uses TRBV5-1 and TRBJ2-5; D is uncertain. Trimming removed 1 base from V and 5 bases from J, with 3 bases in between. The CDR3 has 11 amino acids. CDR1 and CDR2 (germline): SGHRS, YFSETQ. CDR3 sequence reads: CASSLQETQYF. The CDR3 bases are TGCGCCAGCAGCTTGCAGGAGACCCAGTACTTC.

The chain uses TRBV5-6 and TRBJ2-1, with TRBD2 as a possible D gene (7 bases). Germline CDR1 and CDR2: SGHDT and YYEEEE. Trimming left V 2 bases short and J 9 bases short, with 12 bases between. The CDR3 is 13 amino acids. The CDR3 nucleotides read TGTGCCAGCAGCTTTTGGGAGGGGGGTGAGCAGTTCTTC. It translates to CASSFWEGGEQFF.

The CDR3 reads CASSLNPGDNYEQYF. The CDR3 bases are TGTGCCAGCAGCCTTAATCCAGGGGACAACTACGAGCAGTACTTC. The genes are TRBV7-3 and TRBJ2-5; possibly TRBD1 for D (6 bases). The end of the DNA fits TRBJ2-7 better, so the J call may be wrong. Germline CDR1 SGHTA, CDR2 FQGTGA. The CDR3 runs 15 residues.

The chain employs TRBV4-1 and TRBJ1-6, with 8 bases fitting TRBD1. V was pared by 3 bases and J by 5 bases, with 0 bases of the junction left unmatched. Germline CDR1 reads MGHRA; CDR2 reads YSYEKL. The CDR3 loop spans 14 amino acids. In nucleotides, the CDR3 is TGCGCCAGCAGCCAGGGACAGGATAATTCACCCCTCCACTTT. It yields the protein CASSQGQDNSPLHF.

The chain couples TRBV5-1 to TRBJ2-1, with D maybe TRBD1 (5 bases). Trimming left V 4 bases short and J 4 bases short, with 15 bases between. Germline CDR1 reads SGHRS; CDR2 reads YFSETQ. There are 15 residues in the CDR3. The CDR3 nucleotides read TGCGCCAGCAGCCGTCTTCAGGGTGGTTACAATGAGCAGTTCTTC. Protein: CASSRLQGGYNEQFF.

V is TRBV25-1 and J is TRBJ1-1; TRBD1 might be the D (6 bases). V was trimmed by 7 bases and J by 10 bases, leaving 13 bases between them. CDR1 MGHDK and CDR2 SYGVNS come from the germline V gene. The CDR3 length is 11 residues. Here the CDR3 reads CASTDRWGAFF. The DNA of the CDR3 is TGTGCCAGCACCGACAGGTGGGGAGCTTTCTTT.

V usage is TRBV7-9 and J usage is TRBJ1-1, with a weak D call TRBD1 (5 bases). This CDR3 spans 14 amino acids. Per germline, CDR1 SEHNR and CDR2 FQNEAQ (reference sequence). The V gene lost 5 bases and the J gene lost 0 bases, with 10 bases spanning the gap. The CDR3 DNA follows: TGTGCCAGCAGCAAGGACATACTGAACACTGAAGCTTTCTTT. Translating it yields CASSKDILNTEAFF. The variable domain in full, with the rest retrieved from reference TRBV7-9 and TRBJ1-1, is DTGVSQNPRHKITKRGQNVTFRCDPISEHNRLYWYRQTLGQGPEFLTYFQNEAQLEKSRLLSDRFSAERPKGSFSTLEIQRTEQGDSAMYLCASSKDILNTEAFFGQGTRLTVV.

The V and J genes are TRBV5-1 and TRBJ2-5, with D hard to call. Germline-derived CDR1 and CDR2 are SGHRS and YFSETQ. Between the trimmed V and J ends, which lost 2 bases and 2 bases, there was a span of 7 bases. The CDR3 is 13 residues long. The DNA for the CDR3 is TGCGCCAGCAGCTTCGGTCCTCAAGAGACCCAGTACTTC. Its protein product is CASSFGPQETQYF.

The sample holds a few counts of this clone. V is TRBV4-1 and J is TRBJ1-5; TRBD1 matches at 10 bases. The CDR3 length is 16 residues. Germline V gene data show CDR1 as MGHRA and CDR2 as YSYEKL. V lost 3 bases and J lost 5; bases outside the gene matches: 7. CDR3 bases: TGCGCCAGCAGCCATCCCGACAGGGGGCGCGATCAGCCCCAGCATTTT. It specifies CASSHPDRGRDQPQHF.

CDR3 loop: CASSSIVKLRETSYEQYF. CDR3 nucleotide sequence: TGTGCCAGCAGCTCAATAGTGAAATTGCGGGAGACTTCCTACGAGCAGTACTTC. J is TRBJ2-7 and V is TRBV5-6; 7 positions match TRBD2. V lost 3 bases and J lost 1; bases outside the gene matches: 16. Germline CDR1 reads SGHDT; CDR2 reads YYEEEE. The CDR3 runs to 18 residues.

The rearrangement links TRBV12-5 to TRBJ1-5, with D possibly matching TRBD1 (5 bases). V lost 3 bases and J 7 bases, leaving 10 bases between the germline ends. Per the germline V gene, CDR1 is LGHNT and CDR2 is FRNRAP. The CDR3 consists of 13 residues. The CDR3 spells CASGFRDRQPQHF. In nucleotides, the CDR3 is TGTGCTAGTGGTTTCAGGGATCGCCAGCCCCAGCATTTT.

The chain joins TRBV5-1 to TRBJ2-3, with 9 bases that match TRBD2. The CDR3 runs 14 residues. After removal of 4 bases from V and 3 bases from J, the junction contained 3 bases not matched to a gene. The germline gives CDR1 SGHRS, CDR2 YFSETQ. CDR3 coding DNA: TGCGCCAGCAGCCCGCTAGCGGGGACAGATACGCAGTATTTT. Its translation is CASSPLAGTDTQYF.

This clone is a singleton in its sample. V is TRBV11-2 and J is TRBJ1-1, with unresolved D. The CDR3 runs to 14 residues. The germline V and J ends were trimmed by 2 bases and 2 bases, with 9 bases remaining between them. CDR1 SGHAT and CDR2 FQNNGV come from the germline V gene. CDR3 residues: CASSLSNSNTEAFF. CDR3 nucleotide sequence: TGTGCCAGCAGCTTATCCAACAGCAACACTGAAGCTTTCTTT.

The chain uses TRBV5-1 and TRBJ2-3; weak D call: TRBD1 (5 bases). The CDR3 covers 16 residues. The V end lost 7 bases, the J end lost 2 bases, and 20 bases lay between the germline ends. The V gene's germline CDR1 is SGHRS and CDR2 YFSETQ. The CDR3 loop is CASAPIGVGFTDTQYF. The CDR3 nucleotides read TGCGCCAGCGCGCCGATAGGGGTTGGCTTCACAGATACGCAGTATTTT.